Given below is one T cell receptor beta chain in context. The clone's antigen remains unknown. It has no much larger one-base neighbor in the sample; base qualities were not kept. This specimen comes from a study of T cell repertoires in cytomegalovirus infection (dated by TCRdb to between 2018 and 2021). Regarding the study in general: Peptide stimulations targeted recently identified HLA-C-restricted CMV epitopes, whose presentation resists viral immunomodulation, together with well-studied HLA-B-restricted epitopes. The HLA type of each donor mattered for the analysis, because public TCR beta signatures pointed to carriage of CMV infection along with the matching HLA type. Here is what the overall study found, with its caveats: The ex vivo response was dominated by HLA-C-restricted CMV-specific TCR beta clonotypes, which also provided the single most frequent clonotype in two of eight donors. In both this cohort and an independent cohort of under 450 donors, the cumulative frequency of public TCR beta family members distinguished carriers of CMV infection plus the relevant HLA type.

Sequencing used an Illumina HiSeq 1500. TCRdb reanalyzed the raw reads on its own, using fastp at Q25 for trimming and MiXCR for clone calling, and kept in-frame beta chains. Each entry merges the rows of one CDR3 protein and shows their most common DNA and genes. The sample has roughly 500,000 distinct CDR3 sequences on record, about 42% of them singletons. Together, the top ten hold about 41% of the sample. Unmatched junction bases come to 2, with V trimmed by 6 bases and J by 0 bases. The CDR3 has 14 amino acids, counting the end cysteine and phenylalanine. Just the 42-base CDR3 DNA is kept, in frame starting at base 1. For CDR1 and CDR2, the germline V gene (reference sequence) lists LNHDA and SQIVND. Per the publication, the treatment or condition label means: in vitro stimulation with specific CMV peptide epitopes to enrich CMV-specific T cells.

Material: cultured PBMCs, obtained from culture after CMV antigen stimulation. Rearrangement joined TRBV19 to TRBJ1-3, with 7 central nucleotides matching TRBD1. This TCR was recovered from a human donor in good health (CMV status not recorded). Some clones in this sample may be carry-over from other donors' samples. For the CDR3, the sequence is CASSQGDSGNTIYF. The nucleotides are TGTGCCAGTAGCCAGGGGGACTCTGGAAACACCATATATTTT.